This T cell receptor (beta chain) was sequenced in a study of cytomegalovirus exposure and HLA in healthy donors. Looking at the study overall: Genetic ancestry analysis placed approximately 78% of the 398 donors that were genotyped in the Caucasian-associated cluster.

Healthy bone marrow donors made up the cohort. Regarding the study as a whole: It was likely that a cluster of highly shared sequence variants was a sequencing artifact. Many donors carried some public TCRs, although rarity characterized most TCR sequences.

In the case of this clone: Its matching antigen is unknown.

CDR1 is SGHTA, CDR2 FQGNSA, per germline. The CDR3 spans 13 residues. V was clipped by 5 bases and J by 3 bases, with 11 bases between them. PCR involved 60 Vbeta and 13 Jbeta primers. TCRdb keeps only in-frame clones here, not all; method: immunoSEQ multiplex PCR. The sample contains under 45,000 clones, 80% of which appear only once. The clonotype was recovered from a male donor in good health and CMV-seronegative. Sequences were obtained from PBMCs. The V gene is TRBV7-2, the J gene TRBJ2-7, with D possibly TRBD2 on 6 matching bases. DNA for the CDR3: TGTGCCAGCAGCCGCCAGCGGGTCTACGAGCAGTACTTC. Its translation: CASSRQRVYEQYF. The whole variable domain, filled in from reference TRBV7-2 and TRBJ2-7, reads GAGVSQSPSNKVTEKGKDVELRCDPISGHTALYWYRQSLGQGLEFLIYFQGNSAPDKSGLPSDRFSAERTGGSVSTLTIQRTQQEDSAVYLCASSRQRVYEQYFGPGTRLTVT.